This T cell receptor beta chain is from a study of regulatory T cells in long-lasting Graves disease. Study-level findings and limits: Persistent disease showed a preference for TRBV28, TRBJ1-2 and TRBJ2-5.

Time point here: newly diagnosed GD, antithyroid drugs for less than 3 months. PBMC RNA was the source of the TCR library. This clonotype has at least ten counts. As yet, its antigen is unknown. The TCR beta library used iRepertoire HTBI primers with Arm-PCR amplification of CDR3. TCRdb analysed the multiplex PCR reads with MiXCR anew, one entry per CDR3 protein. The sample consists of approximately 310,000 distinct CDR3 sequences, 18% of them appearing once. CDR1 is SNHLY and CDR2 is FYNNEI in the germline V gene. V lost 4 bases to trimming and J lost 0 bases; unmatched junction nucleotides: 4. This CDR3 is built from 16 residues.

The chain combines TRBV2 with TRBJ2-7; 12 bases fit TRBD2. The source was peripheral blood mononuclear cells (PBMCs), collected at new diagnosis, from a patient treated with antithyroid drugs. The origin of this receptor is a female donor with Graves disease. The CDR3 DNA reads TGTGCCAGCAGTGCAACTAGCGGGAGGACCTCCTACGAGCAGTACTTC. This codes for CASSATSGRTSYEQYF.